This T cell receptor beta chain was documented in a study of early T cells in non-severe SARS-CoV-2 infection. Trimming at V came to 4 bases and at J to 7 bases, leaving 11 bases not matched to a gene. This CDR3 region has 16 residues. CDR1 and CDR2 from the germline V gene are SGHDT and YYEEEE. In its sample, this clonotype is medium-sized (0.01 to 0.1%). TCRdb re-called the 5' RACE reads with MiXCR, one entry per CDR3 protein. The data show 10,000 to 13,000 distinct CDR3 sequences, around 5% seen once. This clonotype originated in an adult who was a healthcare worker with PCR-confirmed SARS-CoV-2 infection or an uninfected control (not recorded which). The chain employs TRBV5-6 and TRBJ2-2, with TRBD1 identical over 9 bases. The sequencing input was whole blood. The CDR3: CASSALRDRVIGELFF. As DNA, the CDR3 is TGTGCCAGCAGCGCGCTCCGGGACAGGGTGATCGGGGAGCTGTTTTTT.